The T cell receptor beta chain under discussion was sequenced for a study of PD-1 blockade in classical Hodgkin lymphoma. This CDR3 contains 11 residues. Germline V CDR1 and CDR2: SGHKS, YYEKEE (reference sequence). The ends were cut back, 4 bases at V and 16 bases at J, with 14 bases in the middle. The protocol was immunoSEQ multiplex PCR, while the TCRdb copy is restricted to in-frame clones and leaves out a portion. Of approximately 27,000 clones detected, approximately 84% appear once; the ten largest clones hold approximately 2.7%. Every patient experienced relapse after autologous stem cell transplantation, and brentuximab vedotin exposure varied.

Sequencing was performed on peripheral blood mononuclear cells (PBMCs), taken at baseline. The TCR was taken from a human donor with classical Hodgkin lymphoma. The V call is TRBV5-5, the J call TRBJ1-4; D remains unclear. Here the CDR3 reads CASSDTGREFF. CDR3 nucleotide sequence: TGTGCCAGCAGCGATACGGGCAGAGAGTTTTTT.